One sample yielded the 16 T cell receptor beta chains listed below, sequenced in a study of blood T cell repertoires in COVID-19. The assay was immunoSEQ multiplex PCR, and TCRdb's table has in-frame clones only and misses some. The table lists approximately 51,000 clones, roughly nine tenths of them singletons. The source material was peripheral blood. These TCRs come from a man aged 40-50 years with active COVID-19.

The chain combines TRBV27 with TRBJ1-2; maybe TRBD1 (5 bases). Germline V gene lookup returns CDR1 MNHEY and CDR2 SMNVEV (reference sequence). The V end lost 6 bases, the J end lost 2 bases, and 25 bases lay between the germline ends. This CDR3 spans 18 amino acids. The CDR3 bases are TGTGCCAGCAGCCCTCTGGATAGTGGGGCTTCGACCAACTATGGCTACACCTTC. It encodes CASSPLDSGASTNYGYTF.

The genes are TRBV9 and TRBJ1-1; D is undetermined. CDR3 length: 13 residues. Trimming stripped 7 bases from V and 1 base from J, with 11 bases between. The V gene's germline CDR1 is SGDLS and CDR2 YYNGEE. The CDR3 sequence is CASFRYGNTEAFF. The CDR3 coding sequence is TGTGCCAGCTTCAGGTATGGGAACACTGAAGCTTTCTTT.

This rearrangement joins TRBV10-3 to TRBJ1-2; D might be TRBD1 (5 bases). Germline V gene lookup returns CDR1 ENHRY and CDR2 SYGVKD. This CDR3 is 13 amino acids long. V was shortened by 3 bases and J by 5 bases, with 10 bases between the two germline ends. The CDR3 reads CAISDPGRYGYTF. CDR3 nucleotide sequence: TGTGCCATCAGTGATCCAGGGAGGTATGGCTACACCTTC.

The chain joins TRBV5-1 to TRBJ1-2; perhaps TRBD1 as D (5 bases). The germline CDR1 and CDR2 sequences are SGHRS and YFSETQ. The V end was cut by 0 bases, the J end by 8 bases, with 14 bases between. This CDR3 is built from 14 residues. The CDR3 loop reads CASSLEGRGEGYTF. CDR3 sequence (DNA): TGCGCCAGCAGCTTGGAGGGGAGGGGAGAGGGCTACACCTTC.

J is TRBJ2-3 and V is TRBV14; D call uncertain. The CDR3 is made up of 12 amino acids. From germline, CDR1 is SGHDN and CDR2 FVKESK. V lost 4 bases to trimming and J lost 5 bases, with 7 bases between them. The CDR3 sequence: CASSPLRDTQYF. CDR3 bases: TGTGCCAGCAGCCCGCTGCGAGATACGCAGTATTTT.

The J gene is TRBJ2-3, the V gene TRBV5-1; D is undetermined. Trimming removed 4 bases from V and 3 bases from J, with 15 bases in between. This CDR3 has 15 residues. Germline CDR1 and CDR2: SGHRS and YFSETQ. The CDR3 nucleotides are TGCGCCAGCAGCGTGACACCCGGTGGGACAGATACGCAGTATTTT. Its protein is CASSVTPGGTDTQYF.

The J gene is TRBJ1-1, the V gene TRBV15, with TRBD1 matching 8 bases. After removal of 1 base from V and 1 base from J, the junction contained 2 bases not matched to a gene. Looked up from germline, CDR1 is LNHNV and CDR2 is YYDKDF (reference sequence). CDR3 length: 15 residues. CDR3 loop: CATSRGTGTNTEAFF. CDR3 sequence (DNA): TGTGCCACCAGCAGAGGGACAGGGACGAACACTGAAGCTTTCTTT.

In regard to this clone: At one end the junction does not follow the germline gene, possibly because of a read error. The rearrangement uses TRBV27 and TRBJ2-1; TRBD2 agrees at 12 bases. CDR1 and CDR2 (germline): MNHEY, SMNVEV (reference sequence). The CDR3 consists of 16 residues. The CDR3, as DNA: TGTGCCAGCTGTTTGACTAGCGGGAGCCCCTACAATGAGCAGTTCTTC. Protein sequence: CASCLTSGSPYNEQFF.

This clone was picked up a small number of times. The CDR3 DNA is TGTGCCAGCAGTGAAGGGGCTAGCGGGAGCAATGAGCAGTTCTTC. Translating it yields CASSEGASGSNEQFF. The J gene is TRBJ2-1, the V gene TRBV6-1; 10 bases map to TRBD2. The CDR3 sequence is 15 residues long. CDR1 is MNHNS, CDR2 SASEGT, per germline. The V gene end was trimmed by 1 base and the J gene end by 6 bases; junction bases not matched to a gene: 3.

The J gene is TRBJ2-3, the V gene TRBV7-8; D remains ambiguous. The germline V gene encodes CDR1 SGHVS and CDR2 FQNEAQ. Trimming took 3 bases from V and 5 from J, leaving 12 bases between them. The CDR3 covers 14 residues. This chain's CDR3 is CASSFRELQDTQYF. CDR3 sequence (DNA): TGTGCCAGCAGCTTCCGAGAACTACAAGATACGCAGTATTTT.

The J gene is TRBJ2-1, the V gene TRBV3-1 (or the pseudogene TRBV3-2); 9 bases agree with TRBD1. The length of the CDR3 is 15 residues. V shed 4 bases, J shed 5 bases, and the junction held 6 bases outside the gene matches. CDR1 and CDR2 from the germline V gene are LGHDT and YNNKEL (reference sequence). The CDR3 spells CASSRSRDRDNEQFF. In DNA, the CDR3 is TGTGCCAGCAGCCGAAGCCGGGACAGGGACAATGAGCAGTTCTTC.

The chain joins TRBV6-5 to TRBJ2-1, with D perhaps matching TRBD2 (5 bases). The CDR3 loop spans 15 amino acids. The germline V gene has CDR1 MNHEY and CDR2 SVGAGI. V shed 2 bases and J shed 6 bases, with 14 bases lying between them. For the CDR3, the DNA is TGTGCCAGCAGTTACGGGTGGGGAGTCGCCAATGAGCAGTTCTTC. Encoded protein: CASSYGWGVANEQFF.

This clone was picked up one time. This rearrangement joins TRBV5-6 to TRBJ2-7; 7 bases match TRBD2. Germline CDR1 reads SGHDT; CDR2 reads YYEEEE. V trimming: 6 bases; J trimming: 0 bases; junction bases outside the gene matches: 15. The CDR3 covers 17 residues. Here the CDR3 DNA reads TGTGCCAGCACCTCACTCCATTCTAGCGGTAGCTCCTACGAGCAGTACTTC. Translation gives CASTSLHSSGSSYEQYF.

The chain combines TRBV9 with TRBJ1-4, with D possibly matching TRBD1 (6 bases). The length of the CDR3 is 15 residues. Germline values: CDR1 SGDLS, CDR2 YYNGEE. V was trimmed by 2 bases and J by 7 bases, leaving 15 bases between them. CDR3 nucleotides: TGTGCCAGCAGCGTTCGGGGGGCAACGGGTGAAAAACTGTTTTTT. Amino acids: CASSVRGATGEKLFF.

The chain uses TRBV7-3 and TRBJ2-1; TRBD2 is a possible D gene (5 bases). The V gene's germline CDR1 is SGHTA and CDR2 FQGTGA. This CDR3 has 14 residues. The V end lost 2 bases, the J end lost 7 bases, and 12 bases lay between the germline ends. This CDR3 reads CASSLESSRNEQFF. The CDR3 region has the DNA TGTGCCAGCAGCTTAGAGTCTAGCCGGAATGAGCAGTTCTTC.

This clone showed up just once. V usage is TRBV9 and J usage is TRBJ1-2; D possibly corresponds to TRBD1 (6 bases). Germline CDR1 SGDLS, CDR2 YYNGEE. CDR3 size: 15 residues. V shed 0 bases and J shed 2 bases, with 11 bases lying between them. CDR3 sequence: CASSVGGGANYGYTF. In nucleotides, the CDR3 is TGTGCCAGCAGCGTAGGTGGGGGCGCCAACTATGGCTACACCTTC. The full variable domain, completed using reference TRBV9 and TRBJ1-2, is DSGVTQTPKHLITATGQRVTLRCSPRSGDLSVYWYQQSLDQGLQFLIQYYNGEERAKGNILERFSAQQFPDLHSELNLSSLELGDSALYFCASSVGGGANYGYTFGSGTRLTVV.